The 9 T cell receptor beta chains listed next were all sequenced from one sample in a study of T cells in Graves' hyperthyroidism and ophthalmopathy. The investigators amplified TCR beta CDR3 regions from RNA transcripts. First-round RT-PCR of the TCR CDR3 relied on the HTBI primer set. TCRdb reprocessed the multiplex PCR reads via MiXCR and lists one record per CDR3 protein. The sample shows about 510,000 distinct CDR3 sequences, around 43% of them seen only once. Sequencing was performed on peripheral blood or thyroid tissue (not recorded which). Every receptor here comes from an adult woman with Graves' disease, either hyperthyroidism or ophthalmopathy (not recorded which).

The chain combines TRBV7-9 with TRBJ2-2, with 7 bases aligning to TRBD1. The CDR3 consists of 16 residues. CDR1 is SEHNR and CDR2 is FQNEAQ in the germline V gene (reference sequence). J lost 1 base, V lost 7 bases, and 9 bases had no gene match. This CDR3 reads CASIARGTRNTGELFF. CDR3 coding DNA: TGTGCCAGCATAGCCAGGGGGACGCGGAACACCGGGGAGCTGTTTTTT.

This chain links TRBV25-1 with TRBJ2-5, with D hard to call. CDR1 is MGHDK and CDR2 is SYGVNS in the germline V gene. CDR3 length: 10 amino acids. V was pared by 10 bases and J by 5 bases, with 8 bases between. CDR3 loop: CATYWETQYF. CDR3 nucleotide sequence: TGTGCCACCTATTGGGAGACCCAGTACTTC. Full variable domain (remainder filled in from reference TRBV25-1 and TRBJ2-5): EADIYQTPRYLVIGTGKKITLECSQTMGHDKMYWYQQDPGMELHLIHYSYGVNSTEKGDLSSESTVSRIRTEHFPLTLESARPSHTSQYLCATYWETQYFGPGTRLLVL.

The CDR3 nucleotides are TGCGCCAGCAGCTTGGTTGGCCCTCGAGGGGACACCATATATTTT. Encoded protein: CASSLVGPRGDTIYF. The chain combines TRBV5-1 with TRBJ1-3; perhaps TRBD1 as D (5 bases). V lost 0 bases and J lost 8, with 15 bases in between. Germline-derived CDR1 and CDR2 are SGHRS and YFSETQ. The CDR3 covers 15 residues.

This clonotype has just one count. The gene calls are TRBV9 and TRBJ1-5, with no clear D. The V gene lost 6 bases and the J gene lost 8 bases, with 12 bases spanning the gap. Germline CDR1 reads SGDLS; CDR2 reads YYNGEE. The CDR3 consists of 12 residues. The CDR3 DNA reads TGTGCCAGCAACCCACGGGGAGAGCCCCAGCATTTT. As protein: CASNPRGEPQHF.

In its sample, this clonotype was seen a few times. The chain is built from TRBV20-1 and TRBJ2-2; weak D call: TRBD2 (5 bases). The CDR3 consists of 18 residues. Trimming shortened V by 1 base and J by 0 bases, and 18 bases separated the two germline ends. Germline V lookup: CDR1 DFQATT, CDR2 SNEGSKA (reference sequence). The CDR3 loop reads CSARAPRGSGSNTGELFF. In nucleotides, the CDR3 is TGCAGTGCTAGAGCGCCTAGAGGGAGCGGCTCGAACACCGGGGAGCTGTTTTTT.

The chain combines TRBV5-4 with TRBJ1-2; D might be TRBD1 (5 bases). CDR1 and CDR2 (germline): SGHNT, YYREEE (reference sequence). The CDR3 totals 15 residues. V was shortened by 3 bases and J by 4 bases, with 16 bases between the two germline ends. The CDR3 DNA reads TGTGCCAGCAGCTCTGAGGGAAGGGACCTCTATGGCTACACCTTC. It is translated as CASSSEGRDLYGYTF.

Only a few counts were recorded for this clonotype. This chain uses TRBV24-1 with TRBJ2-2; tentatively, D is TRBD1 (5 bases). The CDR3 is 13 residues long. V lost 5 bases, J lost 5 bases, and 8 bases lay in between. Germline loops: CDR1 KGHDR, CDR2 SFDVKD. The CDR3 DNA follows: TGTGCCACCAGTGCCACAGGTACCGGGGAGCTGTTTTTT. Encoded protein: CATSATGTGELFF.

This clonotype was seen ten or more times. CDR3 region: CASRRGTVYGYTF. In DNA form, the CDR3 reads TGTGCCAGCAGGAGGGGGACAGTCTATGGCTACACCTTC. The chain uses TRBV6-5 and TRBJ1-2; TRBD1 matches at 7 bases. With V trimmed by 6 bases and J by 4 bases, 5 bases remained unmatched. The CDR3 has 13 residues. Per the germline V gene, CDR1 is MNHEY and CDR2 is SVGAGI.

The chain combines TRBV20-1 with TRBJ2-7; 8 positions match TRBD2. The CDR3 totals 15 residues. Germline assignment: CDR1 DFQATT and CDR2 SNEGSKA (reference sequence). The CDR3 DNA is TGCAATACACAGGCAACGCCGGGACTAGCCTACGAGCAGTACTTC. As protein: CNTQATPGLAYEQYF.